What follows are 20 T cell receptor beta chains derived from one specimen sequenced in a study of blood T cells in healthy people across ages. A second PCR of about 6 to 12 cycles used a sample-barcoded 5' primer and a J-beta primer mix. TCRdb reprocessed the 5' RACE reads with MiXCR, giving one entry per CDR3 protein. The sample yields approximately 780,000 distinct CDR3 sequences, 25% to 30% seen once. The sample was also reused in another study, on T cells of mothers and their children.

Sample: blood. These receptors all stem from a boy aged 5-17 years in good health.

This chain's CDR3 is CAWSPGLQNEKLFF. CDR3 in DNA: TGTGCCTGGAGTCCGGGGCTCCAGAATGAAAAACTGTTTTTT. This chain joins TRBV30 and TRBJ1-4, with a possible D match to TRBD1 (5 bases). Germline CDR1 and CDR2: GTSNPN and SVGIG (reference sequence). V lost 2 bases to trimming and J lost 5 bases, with 12 bases between them. CDR3 length: 14 residues.

The sample holds many counts of this clonotype. This sequence joins TRBV7-3 and TRBJ2-3, with 12 bases fitting TRBD2. The CDR3 totals 16 residues. With 5 bases clipped from V and 4 bases from J, the junction kept 7 bases outside the gene matches. Germline lookup yields CDR1 SGHTA and CDR2 FQGTGA. The CDR3: CASSTTSGGISDTQYF. Here the CDR3 DNA reads TGTGCCAGCAGCACTACTAGCGGGGGGATATCAGATACGCAGTATTTT.

The chain is built from TRBV7-3 and TRBJ1-2; 10 bases are a match to TRBD1. The junction had 1 base not matched to a gene; V was cut back by 1 base and J by 8 bases. The length of the CDR3 is 13 residues. CDR1 is SGHTA and CDR2 is FQGTGA in the germline V gene. The CDR3: CASSLRQGAGYTF. CDR3 DNA: TGTGCCAGCAGCTTAAGACAGGGGGCCGGCTACACCTTC.

The V gene is TRBV10-3, the J gene TRBJ1-2; possibly TRBD1 for D (5 bases). This CDR3 is 16 amino acids long. Germline loops: CDR1 ENHRY, CDR2 SYGVKD. Between the trimmed V and J ends, which lost 6 bases and 4 bases, there was a span of 21 bases. CDR3 sequence: CAIRARGPGPTYGYTF. CDR3 bases: TGTGCCATCAGGGCCCGAGGGCCGGGACCGACCTATGGCTACACCTTC.

On this clonotype: An end of the junction does not agree with germline; a read error may underlie this. The chain couples TRBV4-2 to TRBJ2-6; D is tentatively TRBD1 or TRBD2 (5 bases each). The CDR3 has 16 amino acids. Germline assignment: CDR1 LGHNA and CDR2 YNFKEQ. The CDR3 DNA is TGTGCCAGCAGCCCCCACCCGGGGTCTGGGGCCAACGTCCTGGCTTTC. Amino acid sequence: CASSPHPGSGANVLAF.

This clonotype has a handful of counts. The chain combines TRBV10-3 with TRBJ2-4; 8 bases match TRBD2. The CDR3 has 14 amino acids. After removal of 10 bases from V and 3 bases from J, the junction contained 8 bases not matched to a gene. Germline loops: CDR1 ENHRY, CDR2 SYGVKD. Written as DNA, the CDR3 is TGTGCCACCGCGGGAGGAGAAGACAAAAACATTCAGTACTTC. Translating gives CATAGGEDKNIQYF.

In its sample, this clonotype was seen once. As DNA, the CDR3 is TGTGCCAGCACCGTTCACCGACAGGACTATGGCTACACCTTC. Protein sequence: CASTVHRQDYGYTF. This chain joins TRBV28 and TRBJ1-2; D might be TRBD1 (6 bases). Germline V gene data show CDR1 as MDHEN and CDR2 as SYDVKM. The CDR3 is 14 amino acids. V was trimmed by 7 bases and J by 3 bases, leaving 15 bases between them.

This clonotype was detected only a few times. The V and J genes are TRBV7-9 and TRBJ2-5; TRBD2 is a possible D gene (6 bases). The end of the DNA fits TRBJ2-7 better, so the J call may be wrong. The CDR3 sequence is 18 residues long. Germline assignment: CDR1 SEHNR and CDR2 FQNEAQ (reference sequence). The CDR3 here is CASSLTLTLSSGAYEQYF. Written as DNA, the CDR3 is TGTGCCAGCAGCTTAACCCTAACGTTGAGTAGCGGAGCCTACGAGCAGTACTTC.

Note on this clonotype: An end of the junction differs from the germline gene, which may be a read error. V and J are TRBV14 and TRBJ2-1; 8 positions match TRBD2. The CDR3 spans 14 residues. Germline CDR1 and CDR2: SGHDN and FVKESK. DNA of the CDR3: TGTGCCGGCAGCTGGAGCGGGAGCCTGGATGAGCAGTTCTTC. As protein: CAGSWSGSLDEQFF.

The rearrangement uses TRBV28 and TRBJ2-7; D is unresolved. The better agreement between TRBJ2-5 and the DNA end casts doubt on the J call. Germline-derived CDR1 and CDR2 are MDHEN and SYDVKM. The CDR3 has 13 amino acids. This chain's CDR3 is CASSFYPRETQYF. The CDR3 DNA reads as TGTGCCAGCAGTTTTTACCCAAGGGAGACCCAGTACTTC.

V usage is TRBV6-5 and J usage is TRBJ2-1; maybe TRBD2 (6 bases). CDR1 is MNHEY and CDR2 is SVGAGI in the germline V gene. With 2 bases removed from V and 3 bases from J, the gap between germline ends came to 11 bases. The CDR3 has 15 amino acids. CDR3 nucleotides: TGTGCCAGCAGTTACAAGACGGGGGTCTACAATGAGCAGTTCTTC. This sequence encodes CASSYKTGVYNEQFF.

The rearrangement links TRBV5-1 to TRBJ1-4; D call uncertain. Germline CDR1 reads SGHRS; CDR2 reads YFSETQ. The CDR3 spans 15 residues. Deletions cut 1 base from V and 1 base from J, with 8 bases between. The CDR3 is CASSLMGLTNEKLFF. CDR3 sequence (DNA): TGCGCCAGCAGCTTGATGGGGTTAACTAATGAAAAACTGTTTTTT.

This clonotype was found a few times. The genes are TRBV20-1 and TRBJ2-3; 8 bases fit TRBD1. V was pared by 1 base and J by 5 bases, with 5 bases of the junction left unmatched. From germline, CDR1 is DFQATT and CDR2 SNEGSKA (reference sequence). There are 14 residues in the CDR3. Here the CDR3 reads CSARGTGKRDTQYF. The CDR3 bases are TGCAGTGCTAGAGGGACAGGGAAGCGAGATACGCAGTATTTT.

The chain is built from TRBV5-6 and TRBJ1-5; no clear D gene. Germline V CDR1 and CDR2: SGHDT, YYEEEE. This CDR3 contains 14 residues. Trimming removed 4 bases at V and 5 bases at J, with 13 bases between. CDR3 in amino acids: CASSKTVLDQPQHF. As DNA, the CDR3 is TGTGCCAGCAGCAAGACCGTACTCGATCAGCCCCAGCATTTT.

The J gene is TRBJ2-1, the V gene TRBV6-5; 8 bases fit TRBD2. Trimming took 3 bases from V and 3 from J; bases not matched to a gene: 7. This CDR3 has 16 residues. CDR1 and CDR2 (germline): MNHEY, SVGAGI. CDR3 protein: CASSYGGGGFYNEQFF. CDR3 sequence (DNA): TGTGCCAGCAGTTATGGGGGCGGGGGGTTCTACAATGAGCAGTTCTTC.

The chain uses TRBV29-1 and TRBJ1-4; D call uncertain. CDR3 length: 13 residues. Germline CDR1 reads SQVTM; CDR2 reads ANQGSEA. The V end was cut by 3 bases, the J end by 3 bases, with 8 bases between. CDR3 DNA sequence: TGCAGCGTTGAGAACCGGGCTAATGAAAAACTGTTTTTT. This gives the protein CSVENRANEKLFF.

This clonotype was counted a few times. V and J are TRBV7-9 and TRBJ2-2; 8 bases are shared with TRBD1. Per germline, CDR1 SEHNR and CDR2 FQNEAQ (reference sequence). The V and J ends lost 8 bases and 9 bases, in that order; junction bases with no gene match: 14. This CDR3 is built from 15 residues. The CDR3 DNA sequence: TGTGCCAGCGGAACCAGGGGGCTGATCTTCCGGGAGCTGTTTTTT. Its translation: CASGTRGLIFRELFF.

V and J are TRBV7-6 and TRBJ2-7, with D possibly TRBD1 on 5 matching bases. Per germline, CDR1 SGHVS and CDR2 FNYEAQ. Trimming shortened V by 1 base and J by 6 bases, and 16 bases separated the two germline ends. The CDR3 totals 15 residues. The CDR3: CASSLGTGRIPEQYF. The CDR3 DNA reads as TGTGCCAGCAGCTTAGGAACAGGTCGTATTCCCGAGCAGTACTTC.

The CDR3 is CASSYVGGLTGELFF. DNA of the CDR3: TGTGCCAGCAGTTACGTCGGGGGGCTGACCGGGGAGCTGTTTTTT. The V call is TRBV6-5, the J call TRBJ2-2; tentative D call: TRBD2 (7 bases). The V gene lost 2 bases and the J gene lost 5 bases, with 12 bases spanning the gap. CDR3 length: 15 amino acids. In germline, CDR1 is MNHEY, CDR2 SVGAGI.

This clonotype has more than one count but fewer than ten. The chain employs TRBV12-3 or TRBV12-4 and TRBJ1-1, with D perhaps TRBD1 (5 bases). Deletions cut 3 bases from V and 4 bases from J, with 15 bases between. The CDR3 spans 15 residues. CDR3: CASSLPGTGGTEAFF. In DNA, the CDR3 is TGTGCCAGCAGTTTGCCAGGGACCGGGGGCACTGAAGCTTTCTTT.